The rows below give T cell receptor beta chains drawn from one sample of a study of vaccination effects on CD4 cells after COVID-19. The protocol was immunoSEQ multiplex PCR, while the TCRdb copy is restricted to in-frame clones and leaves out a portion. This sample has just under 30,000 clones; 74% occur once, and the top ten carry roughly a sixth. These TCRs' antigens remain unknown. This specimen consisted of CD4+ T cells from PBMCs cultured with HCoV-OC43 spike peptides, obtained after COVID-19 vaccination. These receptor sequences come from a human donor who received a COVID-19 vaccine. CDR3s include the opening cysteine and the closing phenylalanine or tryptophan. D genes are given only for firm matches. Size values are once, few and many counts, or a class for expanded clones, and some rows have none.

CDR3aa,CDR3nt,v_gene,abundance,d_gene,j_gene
CASSHSGTSGGNTGELFF,TGTGCCAGCAGCCATTCCGGGACTAGCGGGGGGAACACCGGGGAGCTGTTTTTT,TRBV3-1/TRBV3-2,.,TRBD2,TRBJ2-2
CASNVETGVLETQYF,TGCGCCAGCAACGTCGAGACAGGAGTTTTAGAGACCCAGTACTTC,TRBV5-1,.,.,TRBJ2-5
CASSPGRLNSGNTIYF,TGTGCCAGCAGTCCAGGGCGGCTGAACTCTGGAAACACCATATATTTT,TRBV2,medium-sized,.,TRBJ1-3
CASSFQTGGNQPQHF,TGTGCCAGCAGTTTCCAAACAGGGGGCAATCAGCCCCAGCATTTT,TRBV27,.,TRBD1,TRBJ1-5
CASSLRRGGTGELFF,TGTGCCAGCAGCTTAAGAAGGGGGGGGACCGGGGAGCTGTTTTTT,TRBV7-9,.,.,TRBJ2-2
CASSQERLAGYPGELFF,TGTGCCAGCAGCCAAGAGCGGCTAGCGGGGTATCCCGGGGAGCTGTTTTTT,TRBV3-1/TRBV3-2,once,TRBD2,TRBJ2-2
CASSEQEGGSSVQYF,TGTGCCAGCAGTGAACAGGAAGGTGGTAGTTCGGTGCAGTACTTC,TRBV6-1,.,.,TRBJ2-7
CASSQPGTSQETQYF,TGTGCCAGCAGTCAACCAGGGACGAGCCAAGAGACCCAGTACTTC,TRBV27,.,.,TRBJ2-5
CASSLSLAARQETQYF,TGCGCCAGCAGCTTGAGTTTAGCGGCTCGGCAAGAGACCCAGTACTTC,TRBV5-1,.,.,TRBJ2-5
CSVTGLAGGEQYF,TGCAGCGTTACGGGACTAGCGGGGGGCGAGCAGTACTTC,TRBV29-1,few,TRBD2,TRBJ2-7
CASSLTGLTGYEQYF,TGTGCCAGCAGCCTAACCGGGCTCACCGGCTACGAGCAGTACTTC,TRBV25-1,few,.,TRBJ2-7
CASSLQDRAAFF,TGTGCCAGCAGCCTGCAGGACAGGGCAGCTTTCTTT,TRBV6-6,.,TRBD1,TRBJ1-1
CASSPITGTGNEQFF,TGTGCCAGCAGCCCGATTACCGGGACAGGGAATGAGCAGTTCTTC,TRBV3-1/TRBV3-2,.,TRBD1,TRBJ2-1
CASSFRAAPMGEKLFF,TGTGCCAGCAGCTTCCGGGCCGCCCCCATGGGGGAAAAACTGTTTTTT,TRBV5-5,.,.,TRBJ1-4
CASSYIAGGGNEQFF,TGTGCCAGCAGTTATATAGCGGGAGGGGGAAATGAGCAGTTCTTC,TRBV6-5,.,TRBD2,TRBJ2-1
CASSSGENTEAFF,TGTGCCAGCTCATCCGGAGAGAACACTGAAGCTTTCTTT,TRBV18,.,.,TRBJ1-1
CASGLVLHRDPDYNEQFF,TGTGCTAGTGGTTTGGTACTTCATAGGGATCCGGACTACAATGAGCAGTTCTTC,TRBV12-5,few,.,TRBJ2-1
CASSQRTGGYIQYF,TGTGCCAGCAGCCAACGAACAGGGGGTTACATTCAGTACTTC,TRBV3-1/TRBV3-2,.,TRBD1,TRBJ2-4
CASSLAFKGQGYTF,TGCGCCAGCAGCTTGGCTTTCAAGGGACAGGGCTACACCTTC,TRBV5-1,few,TRBD1,TRBJ1-2
CASSLQLLVEQFF,TGTGCCAGCAGCCTTCAGCTACTGGTTGAGCAGTTCTTC,TRBV3-1/TRBV3-2,.,.,TRBJ2-1
CASSFSGSTDTQYF,TGTGCCAGCAGCTTTAGCGGAAGCACAGATACGCAGTATTTT,TRBV5-4,.,.,TRBJ2-3
CAIAPAGGENIQYF,TGTGCCATCGCTCCAGCGGGGGGGGAAAACATTCAGTACTTC,TRBV10-3,.,TRBD2,TRBJ2-4
CASSLAGSGNTIYF,TGTGCCAGCAGCTTGGCGGGGTCTGGAAACACCATATATTTT,TRBV5-6,.,.,TRBJ1-3
CASRFDRAKNEQYF,TGTGCCAGCAGATTCGACAGGGCAAAAAACGAGCAGTACTTC,TRBV6-5,.,TRBD1,TRBJ2-7
CASSQAASGYNEQFF,TGTGCCAGCAGCCAAGCGGCTAGCGGATACAATGAGCAGTTCTTC,TRBV3-1/TRBV3-2,.,TRBD2,TRBJ2-1
CASSLGANYGYTF,TGCGCCAGCAGCTTGGGCGCTAACTATGGCTACACCTTC,TRBV5-1,.,.,TRBJ1-2
CAIRDGQGSNQPQHF,TGTGCCATCAGAGACGGACAGGGGTCAAATCAGCCCCAGCATTTT,TRBV10-3,once,TRBD1,TRBJ1-5
CASSYGQGARNQPQHF,TGTGCCAGCAGTTACGGGCAGGGTGCGCGCAATCAGCCCCAGCATTTT,TRBV6-6,.,.,TRBJ1-5
CASSQIWTGQETQYF,TGCGCCAGCAGCCAGATCTGGACAGGACAAGAGACCCAGTACTTC,TRBV5-1,.,TRBD1,TRBJ2-5
CASSSSPGFTGNTIYF,TGTGCCAGCAGCTCCTCCCCGGGATTTACTGGAAACACCATATATTTT,TRBV7-7,.,.,TRBJ1-3
CSVESPTHVGGTQYF,TGCAGCGTTGAGTCCCCAACTCACGTGGGGGGGACCCAGTACTTC,TRBV29-1,.,.,TRBJ2-5
CAWNTQGRRETQYF,TGTGCCTGGAATACCCAGGGGCGCAGGGAGACCCAGTACTTC,TRBV30,few,.,TRBJ2-5
CASSLEGRMNTEAFF,TGTGCCAGCAGCTTGGAGGGACGGATGAACACTGAAGCTTTCTTT,TRBV11-2,few,.,TRBJ1-1
CASSFHRGRSTFMNTEAFF,TGTGCCAGCAGCTTCCATAGGGGGCGATCAACATTCATGAACACTGAAGCTTTCTTT,TRBV7-2,.,TRBD1,TRBJ1-1